Below, one TCR beta chain is given with its context. Its antigen is unidentified. This sample was included in a study of lymphopenia after photon versus proton radiotherapy. CDR1 and CDR2 from the germline V gene are SGHRS and YFSETQ. The CDR3 is 13 amino acids. Trimming removed 6 bases from V and 3 bases from J, with 11 bases in between. Using immunoSEQ multiplex PCR, the repertoire was profiled, and TCRdb retains in-frame clones only, with some absent. The sample has some 30,000 clones; approximately 88% are singletons. Study conclusions and caveats: Survival link was tested only in deceased patients; proton benefit remains a possibility.

This sequence originates from a woman aged 55-70 years with cholangiocarcinoma. Some clones in this sample may be carry-over from other donors' samples. The chain couples TRBV5-1 to TRBJ2-3, with D possibly TRBD2 on 6 matching bases. This specimen was peripheral blood, taken from a patient treated with proton-based radiotherapy. The CDR3 region is CASMEGNTDTQYF. The DNA for the CDR3 is TGCGCCAGCATGGAGGGCAATACAGATACGCAGTATTTT.